This TCR beta chain was documented in a study of regulatory T cells in long-lasting Graves disease. Study-wide points: TCR diversity was lower in persistent than newly diagnosed Graves' disease. Persistent patients had more shared public clonotypes (fewer than 3,000) than new patients (approximately 970).

This sample's time point: newly diagnosed GD, antithyroid drugs for less than 3 months. After RNA was extracted from PBMCs, the TCR library was made from it. Graves' disease diagnosis relied on American Thyroid Association guidelines. This clonotype was observed many times. The target antigen is unknown. The CDR3 covers 12 residues. Germline values: CDR1 PRHDT, CDR2 FYEKMQ (reference sequence). Deletions cut 3 bases from V and 5 bases from J, with 5 bases between. Through Arm-PCR of CDR3 regions and iRepertoire HTBI primers, TCR beta libraries were built. TCRdb reprocessed the multiplex PCR reads via MiXCR and lists one record per CDR3 protein. The sample shows around 250,000 distinct CDR3 sequences, around 21% of them seen only once.

The sequence came from a female donor with Graves disease. V is TRBV13 and J is TRBJ1-5, with D unclear. Sequenced here: peripheral blood mononuclear cells (PBMCs), sampled at new diagnosis, from a patient treated with antithyroid drugs. The DNA for the CDR3 is TGTGCCAGCAGCTTCGTTGATCAGCCCCAGCATTTT. Its protein product is CASSFVDQPQHF.